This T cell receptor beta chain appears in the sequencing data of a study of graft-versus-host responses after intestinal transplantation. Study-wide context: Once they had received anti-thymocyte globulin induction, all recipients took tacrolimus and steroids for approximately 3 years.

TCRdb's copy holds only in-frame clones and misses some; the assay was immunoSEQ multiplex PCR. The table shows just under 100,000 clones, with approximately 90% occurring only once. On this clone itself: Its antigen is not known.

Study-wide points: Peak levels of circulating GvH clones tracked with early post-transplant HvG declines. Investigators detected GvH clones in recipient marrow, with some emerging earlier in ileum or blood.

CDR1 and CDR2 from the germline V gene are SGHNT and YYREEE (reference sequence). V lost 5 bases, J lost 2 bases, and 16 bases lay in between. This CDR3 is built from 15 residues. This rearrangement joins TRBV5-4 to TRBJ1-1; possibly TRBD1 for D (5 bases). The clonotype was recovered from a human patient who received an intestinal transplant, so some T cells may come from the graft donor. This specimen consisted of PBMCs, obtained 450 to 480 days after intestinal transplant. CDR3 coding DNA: TGTGCCAGCAGTGACGTAGGGACGGTAAACACTGAAGCTTTCTTT. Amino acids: CASSDVGTVNTEAFF.